This record covers a single TCR beta chain. This record belongs to a study of technical replicates of blood from a few donors. Sequenced by immunoSEQ multiplex PCR; TCRdb stores in-frame clones only, minus some. The sample shows 70,000 to 95,000 clones, approximately 97% of them seen only once. The sequencing input was T cells isolated from PBMCs. The TCR originated in a human donor in good health.

CDR3 DNA: TGTGCCAGCAGCTTCGAACAGATCTTAAACACTGAAGCTTTCTTT. This encodes CASSFEQILNTEAFF. V and J are TRBV7-2 and TRBJ1-1; D is undetermined. V lost 3 bases, J lost 2 bases, and 13 bases lay in between. CDR3 length: 15 amino acids. Germline V CDR1 and CDR2: SGHTA, FQGNSA.